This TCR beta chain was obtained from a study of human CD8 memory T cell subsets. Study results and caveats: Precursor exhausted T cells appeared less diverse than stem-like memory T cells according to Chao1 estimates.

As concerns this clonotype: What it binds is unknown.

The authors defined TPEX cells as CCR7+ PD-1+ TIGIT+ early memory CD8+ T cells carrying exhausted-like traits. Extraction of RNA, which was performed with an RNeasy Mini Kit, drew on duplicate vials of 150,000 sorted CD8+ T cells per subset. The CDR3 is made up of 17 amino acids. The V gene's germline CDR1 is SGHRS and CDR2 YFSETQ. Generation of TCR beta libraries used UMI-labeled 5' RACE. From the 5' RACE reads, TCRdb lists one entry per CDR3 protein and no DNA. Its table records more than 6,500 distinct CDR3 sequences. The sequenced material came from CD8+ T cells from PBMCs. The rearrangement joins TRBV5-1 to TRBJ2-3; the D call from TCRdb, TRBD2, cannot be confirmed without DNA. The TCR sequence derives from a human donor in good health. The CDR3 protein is CASSFSLAGEVTDTQYF. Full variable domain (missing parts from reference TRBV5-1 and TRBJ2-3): KAGVTQTPRYLIKTRGQQVTLSCSPISGHRSVSWYQQTPGQGLQFLFEYFSETQRNKGNFPGRFSGRQFSNSRSEMNVSTLELGDSALYLCASSFSLAGEVTDTQYFGPGTRLTVL.